A selection of T cell receptor beta chains follows, all from one sample in a study of cytomegalovirus exposure and HLA in healthy donors. Sequencing used immunoSEQ multiplex PCR; TCRdb keeps in-frame clones, though not all of them. This table has 200,000 to 250,000 clones, approximately 68% appearing once. The specimen sequenced was PBMCs. Every receptor here comes from a woman in her thirties in good health and CMV-seronegative. Each CDR3 is given with its conserved first and last residue. The order of the fields is J gene, D gene, clone size, V gene, CDR3 protein, CDR3 DNA. D genes are given only for firm matches. The size of a clone is reported for some rows only, either as once, few or many, or as a class for expanded clones.

>TRBJ2-2|TRBD1|-|TRBV7-2
CASSPGGHNTGELFF
TGTGCCAGCAGCCCAGGGGGACACAACACCGGGGAGCTGTTTTTT
>TRBJ2-5|TRBD1|-|TRBV27
CASSGLGQGDETQYF
TGTGCCTCATCGGGATTAGGACAGGGGGATGAGACCCAGTACTTC
>TRBJ2-3|-|-|TRBV30
CAWSALGQLTDTQYF
TGTGCCTGGAGCGCACTGGGACAATTAACAGATACGCAGTATTTT
>TRBJ2-1|-|-|TRBV28
CASSPRMVLNKGDYNEQFF
TGTGCCAGCAGTCCTCGCATGGTCCTTAACAAGGGGGACTACAATGAGCAGTTCTTC
>TRBJ2-3|-|-|TRBV5-1
CASSLSAGTDTQYF
TGCGCCAGCAGCCTCAGCGCGGGGACAGATACGCAGTATTTT
>TRBJ2-7|TRBD1|-|TRBV6-1
CASSFGQGNYEQYF
TGTGCCAGCAGTTTCGGACAGGGAAACTACGAGCAGTACTTC
>TRBJ1-1|-|-|TRBV19
CASRDYPRDTEAFF
TGTGCCAGTAGAGACTATCCTCGGGACACTGAAGCTTTCTTT
>TRBJ2-5|-|-|TRBV6-1
CASSGEGMGEPQETQYF
TGTGCCAGCAGTGGAGAGGGTATGGGTGAACCCCAAGAGACCCAGTACTTC
>TRBJ2-7|-|few|TRBV6-6
CASNSQWSSYEQYF
TGTGCCAGCAACTCACAATGGAGCTCCTACGAGCAGTACTTC
>TRBJ1-4|-|few|TRBV5-4
CASSLPGGGEKLFF
TGTGCCAGCAGCTTGCCGGGGGGTGGTGAAAAACTGTTTTTT
>TRBJ1-2|TRBD1|-|TRBV6-1
CASRTGANYGYTF
TGTGCCAGCCGTACAGGGGCCAACTATGGCTACACCTTC
>TRBJ2-7|-|-|TRBV27
CASSLSEGRRSYEQYF
TGTGCCAGCAGTTTATCGGAGGGCCGTCGGTCCTACGAGCAGTACTTC
>TRBJ2-1|-|few|TRBV11-2
CASSPLASEQFF
TGTGCCAGCAGCCCTCTAGCGAGCGAGCAGTTCTTC
>TRBJ1-4|-|-|TRBV9
CASSAYIGGNEKLFF
TGTGCCAGCAGCGCCTATATCGGGGGGAATGAAAAACTGTTTTTT
>TRBJ1-2|-|-|TRBV19
CASSTTVGNYGYTF
TGTGCCAGTAGCACGACAGTCGGTAACTATGGCTACACCTTC
>TRBJ2-7|-|-|TRBV10-1
CASSESNREYEQYF
TGCGCCAGCAGTGAGTCGAACAGGGAATACGAGCAGTACTTC
>TRBJ2-2|-|-|TRBV6-6
CASSPTVNTGELFF
TGTGCCAGCAGTCCGACTGTGAACACCGGGGAGCTGTTTTTT
>TRBJ2-7|-|few|TRBV5-1
CASSLEYEQYF
TGCGCCAGCAGCTTAGAGTACGAGCAGTACTTC
>TRBJ2-7|TRBD2|-|TRBV5-4
CASSLKAGAYEQYF
TGTGCCAGCAGCTTGAAAGCGGGGGCCTACGAGCAGTACTTC
>TRBJ2-3|-|-|TRBV5-4
CASSPTVVGTDTQYF
TGTGCCAGCAGCCCAACGGTGGTTGGCACAGATACGCAGTATTTT
>TRBJ1-2|-|few|TRBV25-1
CASSFREGYTF
TGTGCCAGCAGTTTCAGGGAAGGCTACACCTTC
>TRBJ2-3|TRBD1|-|TRBV2
CASSGRGGGTDTQYF
TGTGCCAGCAGTGGAAGAGGGGGCGGCACAGATACGCAGTATTTT
>TRBJ2-7|-|medium-sized|TRBV19
CATSLRTDTYEQYF
TGTGCCACTTCTCTACGGACAGATACCTACGAGCAGTACTTC
>TRBJ2-7|-|-|TRBV19
CASSTAADALYEQYF
TGTGCCAGTAGCACCGCAGCGGATGCCCTCTACGAGCAGTACTTC
>TRBJ2-3|-|few|TRBV7-9
CASSSRGTTKGGFADTQYF
TGTGCCAGCAGCTCAAGGGGGACTACTAAAGGGGGGTTCGCAGATACGCAGTATTTT
>TRBJ1-1|TRBD1|-|TRBV23-1
CASSQRQGDMNTEAFF
TGCGCCAGCAGTCAACGACAGGGGGATATGAACACTGAAGCTTTCTTT
>TRBJ1-2|TRBD1|-|TRBV7-9
CASSLDSPQGGVGYTF
TGTGCCAGCAGCTTAGATTCCCCGCAGGGGGGTGTTGGCTACACCTTC
>TRBJ1-5|-|-|TRBV6-5
CASSRDMGHRWPQHF
TGTGCCAGCAGCCGGGACATGGGCCATCGTTGGCCCCAGCATTTT
>TRBJ1-1|TRBD1|-|TRBV2
CASLRKGARTEAFF
TGTGCCAGCTTGAGAAAGGGGGCGCGGACTGAAGCTTTCTTT
>TRBJ1-1|-|-|TRBV25-1
CASISDHPEAFF
TGTGCCAGCATCAGCGACCACCCTGAAGCTTTCTTT
>TRBJ1-1|TRBD1|-|TRBV6-1
CASRPTGDVNTEAFF
TGTGCCAGCAGGCCTACAGGGGATGTGAACACTGAAGCTTTCTTT
>TRBJ2-1|-|few|TRBV19
CASTDHGNDNEQFF
TGTGCCAGTACCGATCACGGGAATGACAATGAGCAGTTCTTC
>TRBJ2-7|TRBD2|-|TRBV19
CASSLGSGVAYEQYF
TGTGCCAGTAGCCTCGGTAGCGGGGTGGCCTACGAGCAGTACTTC
>TRBJ2-2|TRBD2|-|TRBV4-2
CASSQVAGTSGSNTGELFF
TGTGCCAGCAGCCAAGTAGCGGGAACTAGCGGGTCGAACACCGGGGAGCTGTTTTTT
>TRBJ2-1|-|-|TRBV27
CASTYLGLGGAYNEQFF
TGTGCCAGCACCTACCTGGGACTCGGAGGGGCCTACAATGAGCAGTTCTTC
>TRBJ2-7|TRBD1|many|TRBV28
CASSPGQEPYEQYF
TGTGCCAGCAGTCCGGGACAGGAACCCTACGAGCAGTACTTC
>TRBJ2-7|-|-|TRBV25-1
CASSGEDYYEQYF
TGTGCCAGCAGTGGGGAGGACTACTACGAGCAGTACTTC
>TRBJ2-2|TRBD2|few|TRBV30
CAWRLAGGDTGELFF
TGTGCCTGGAGATTAGCGGGGGGGGACACCGGGGAGCTGTTTTTT
>TRBJ1-1|-|-|TRBV7-9
CASSSLGRDTEAFF
TGTGCCAGCAGCTCCCTTGGGAGGGACACTGAAGCTTTCTTT
>TRBJ1-2|TRBD1|few|TRBV27
CASSPGTAQRAGYTF
TGTGCCAGCAGTCCAGGGACAGCTCAGAGGGCCGGCTACACCTTC
>TRBJ2-7|-|-|TRBV27
CASSHGLLSYEQYF
TGTGCCAGCAGTCATGGACTGTTAAGCTACGAGCAGTACTTC
>TRBJ1-3|-|-|TRBV28
CASSSPGKSGNTIYF
TGTGCCAGCAGTTCGCCAGGGAAGTCGGGAAACACCATATATTTT
>TRBJ1-1|-|-|TRBV6-5
CASRGRWNTEAFF
TGTGCCAGCAGGGGGCGATGGAACACTGAAGCTTTCTTT
>TRBJ1-5|-|-|TRBV6-5
CASSYSGSNQPQHF
TGTGCCAGCAGTTATTCGGGTAGCAATCAGCCCCAGCATTTT
>TRBJ1-2|TRBD1|-|TRBV29-1
CSVEDRGRGSLGYTF
TGCAGCGTTGAAGACAGGGGGCGGGGGTCCCTTGGCTACACCTTC
>TRBJ2-7|TRBD2|few|TRBV5-1
CASSLSGLAGLEQYF
TGCGCCAGCAGCTTGTCGGGACTAGCGGGACTCGAGCAGTACTTC
>TRBJ2-7|-|-|TRBV19
CASRFSGQRTGGHYEQYF
TGTGCCAGTAGATTCTCCGGACAGAGGACTGGGGGACACTACGAGCAGTACTTC
>TRBJ2-5|TRBD2|-|TRBV5-4
CASSLGLAGGPGLETQYF
TGTGCCAGCAGCTTGGGACTAGCGGGAGGGCCGGGGTTGGAGACCCAGTACTTC
>TRBJ1-1|TRBD1|-|TRBV6-5
CASSSGGWTEAFF
TGTGCCAGCAGTTCAGGGGGCTGGACTGAAGCTTTCTTT
>TRBJ1-1|TRBD1|-|TRBV19
CASSTHPEQGAQTEAFF
TGTGCCAGTAGTACCCACCCGGAACAGGGGGCGCAAACTGAAGCTTTCTTT
>TRBJ2-2|-|many|TRBV6-5
CASSYSLATNTGELFF
TGTGCCAGCAGTTACTCGCTAGCGACTAACACCGGGGAGCTGTTTTTT
>TRBJ2-7|-|-|TRBV10-2
CASRSTGQGYEQYF
TGCGCCAGCAGATCGACAGGCCAAGGGTACGAGCAGTACTTC
>TRBJ1-1|TRBD1|few|TRBV5-1
CASSPTGGMNTEAFF
TGCGCCAGCAGCCCCACAGGGGGGATGAACACTGAAGCTTTCTTT
>TRBJ1-1|-|-|TRBV5-4
CASSPSTFMNTEAFF
TGTGCCAGCAGCCCGTCAACATTTATGAACACTGAAGCTTTCTTT
>TRBJ2-2|-|-|TRBV7-3
CASSSVAALTGELFF
TGTGCCAGCAGCTCCGTAGCGGCGCTCACCGGGGAGCTGTTTTTT
>TRBJ1-4|TRBD1|few|TRBV18
CASSPPRQGHNEKLFF
TGTGCCAGCTCACCACCCCGACAGGGGCATAATGAAAAACTGTTTTTT
>TRBJ2-5|-|once|TRBV29-1
CSVLEKEETQYF
TGCAGCGTTCTAGAGAAGGAAGAGACCCAGTACTTC
>TRBJ2-7|TRBD2|-|TRBV9
CASSEGLAAYEQYF
TGTGCCAGCAGCGAGGGGCTAGCGGCTTACGAGCAGTACTTC
>TRBJ2-2|TRBD2|-|TRBV5-5
CASSLVASGIGTGELFF
TGTGCCAGCAGCTTGGTGGCTAGCGGGATAGGTACCGGGGAGCTGTTTTTT